These 11 T cell receptor beta chains were sequenced from one sample in a study of blood T cell repertoires in COVID-19. Using immunoSEQ multiplex PCR, the repertoire was profiled, and TCRdb retains in-frame clones only, with some absent. This repertoire shows about 190,000 clones, about 79% found once; its top ten account for less than 30%. The sequencing sample was made of peripheral blood. The receptors here all came from a woman in her 70s with acute or convalescent COVID-19.

The rearrangement joins TRBV27 to TRBJ2-3, with 7 bases that match TRBD2. The CDR3 covers 14 residues. The germline V gene encodes CDR1 MNHEY and CDR2 SMNVEV (reference sequence). The V segment lost 5 bases and the J segment 8 bases; nucleotides outside the gene matches: 10. The CDR3 loop reads CASSTGLFSGTQYF. The DNA for the CDR3 is TGTGCCAGCAGTACGGGACTATTCTCCGGTACGCAGTATTTT.

V usage is TRBV29-1 and J usage is TRBJ1-2; D not resolved. CDR1 and CDR2 (germline): SQVTM, ANQGSEA. The ends were cut back, 4 bases at V and 4 bases at J, with 10 bases in the middle. The CDR3 is 12 amino acids. CDR3 residues: CSVAEGGYGYTF. CDR3 sequence (DNA): TGCAGCGTTGCGGAGGGTGGCTATGGCTACACCTTC.

This chain connects TRBV6-5 to TRBJ1-2; D not certain. CDR1 MNHEY and CDR2 SVGAGI come from the germline V gene. Trimming took off 6 bases at V and 4 bases at J, with 12 bases between the two ends. This CDR3 spans 13 amino acids. CDR3 nucleotides: TGTGCCAGCAGCTCCAGCGGGGTCTATGGCTACACCTTC. This codes for CASSSSGVYGYTF.

The V call is TRBV24-1, the J call TRBJ2-2; weak D call: TRBD2 (6 bases). Germline CDR1 is KGHDR and CDR2 is SFDVKD. The CDR3 covers 16 residues. V was cut by 4 bases and J by 4 bases, with 15 bases left in between. The CDR3 here is CATSEPRLGVTGELFF. CDR3 sequence (DNA): TGTGCCACCAGTGAGCCAAGACTAGGAGTCACCGGGGAGCTGTTTTTT.

The chain combines TRBV11-2 with TRBJ1-1; TRBD1 matches 7 bases. Germline CDR1 SGHAT, CDR2 FQNNGV. The CDR3 is 15 amino acids. V trimming: 5 bases; J trimming: 1 base; junction bases outside the gene matches: 7. CDR3 sequence: CASSPWTGGNTEAFF. Written as DNA, the CDR3 is TGTGCCAGCAGCCCATGGACAGGCGGGAACACTGAAGCTTTCTTT.

The chain joins TRBV3-1 (or the pseudogene TRBV3-2) to TRBJ1-1; 12 bases align to TRBD1. Germline CDR1 is LGHDT and CDR2 is YNNKEL (reference sequence). This CDR3 has 15 amino acids. Trimming took 4 bases from V and 5 from J; bases not matched to a gene: 5. The CDR3 coding sequence is TGTGCCAGCAGCCTTTGGGGACAGGGGGCGACTGAAGCTTTCTTT. This encodes CASSLWGQGATEAFF.

The J gene is TRBJ2-5, the V gene TRBV5-1; 10 nucleotides line up with TRBD2. With V trimmed by 0 bases and J by 5 bases, 7 bases remained unmatched. This CDR3 contains 16 residues. Germline V gives CDR1 SGHRS, CDR2 YFSETQ. CDR3 loop: CASSLASGGTGETQYF. The CDR3 region has the DNA TGCGCCAGCAGCTTGGCTAGCGGGGGAACGGGGGAGACCCAGTACTTC.

The rearrangement links TRBV6-5 to TRBJ2-7; 8 positions agree with TRBD2. The length of the CDR3 is 14 residues. Germline V CDR1 and CDR2: MNHEY, SVGAGI. V was pared by 7 bases and J by 4 bases, with 9 bases of the junction left unmatched. The CDR3 nucleotides read TGTGCCAGCATCCTCGACGGGGGGGCGTACGAGCAGTACTTC. Protein product: CASILDGGAYEQYF.

V gene TRBV13 combines with J gene TRBJ1-1; TRBD1 matches 7 bases. The CDR3 loop spans 14 amino acids. The J segment lost 2 bases and the V segment lost 6 bases, leaving 6 bases of the junction unmatched. Germline V gene data show CDR1 as PRHDT and CDR2 as FYEKMQ (reference sequence). The CDR3: CASRTGQINTEAFF. CDR3 DNA: TGTGCCAGCAGAACGGGACAGATAAACACTGAAGCTTTCTTT. The complete variable domain, with remaining parts taken from reference TRBV13 and TRBJ1-1, reads AAGVIQSPRHLIKEKRETATLKCYPIPRHDTVYWYQQGPGQDPQFLISFYEKMQSDKGSIPDRFSAQQFSDYHSELNMSSLELGDSALYFCASRTGQINTEAFFGQGTRLTVV.

This chain connects TRBV7-2 to TRBJ2-7; 12 nucleotides line up with TRBD2. In germline, CDR1 is SGHTA, CDR2 FQGNSA. The length of the CDR3 is 15 residues. The trim removed 4 bases at V and 1 base at J, leaving 2 bases unmatched. The CDR3 nucleotides read TGTGCCAGCAGCTCAGGACTAGCGGGATCCTACGAGCAGTACTTC. It is translated as CASSSGLAGSYEQYF.

The gene calls are TRBV3-1 (or the pseudogene TRBV3-2) and TRBJ2-7; 11 nucleotides line up with TRBD1. There are 14 residues in the CDR3. The germline gives CDR1 LGHDT, CDR2 YNNKEL (reference sequence). V shed 3 bases, J shed 2 bases, and the junction held 0 bases outside the gene matches. The CDR3 here is CASSQDRGPYEQYF. CDR3 coding DNA: TGTGCCAGCAGCCAGGACAGGGGGCCCTACGAGCAGTACTTC.